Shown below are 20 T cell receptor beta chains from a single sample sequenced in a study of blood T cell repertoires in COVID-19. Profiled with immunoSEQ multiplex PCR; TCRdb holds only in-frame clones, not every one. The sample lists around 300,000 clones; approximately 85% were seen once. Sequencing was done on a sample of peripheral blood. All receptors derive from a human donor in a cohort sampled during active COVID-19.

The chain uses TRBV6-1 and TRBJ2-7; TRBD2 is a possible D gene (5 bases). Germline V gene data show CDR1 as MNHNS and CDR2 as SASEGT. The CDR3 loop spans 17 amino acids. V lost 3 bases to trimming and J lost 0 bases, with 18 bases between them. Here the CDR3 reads CASSDPLSLRGSYEQYF. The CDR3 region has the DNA TGTGCCAGCAGTGACCCACTGAGCCTTCGGGGCTCCTACGAGCAGTACTTC.

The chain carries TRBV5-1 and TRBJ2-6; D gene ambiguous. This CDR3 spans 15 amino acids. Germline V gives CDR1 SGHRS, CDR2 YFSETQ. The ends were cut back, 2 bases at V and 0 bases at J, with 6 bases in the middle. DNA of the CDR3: TGCGCCAGCAGCTTAACGAGCTCTGGGGCCAACGTCCTGACTTTC. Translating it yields CASSLTSSGANVLTF.

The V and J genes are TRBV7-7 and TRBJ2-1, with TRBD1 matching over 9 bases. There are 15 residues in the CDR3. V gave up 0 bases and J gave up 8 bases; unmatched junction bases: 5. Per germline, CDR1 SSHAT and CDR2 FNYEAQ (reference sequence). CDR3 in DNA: TGTGCCAGCAGCTTAGCACAGGGGGCTTTATATGAGCAGTTCTTC. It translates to CASSLAQGALYEQFF.

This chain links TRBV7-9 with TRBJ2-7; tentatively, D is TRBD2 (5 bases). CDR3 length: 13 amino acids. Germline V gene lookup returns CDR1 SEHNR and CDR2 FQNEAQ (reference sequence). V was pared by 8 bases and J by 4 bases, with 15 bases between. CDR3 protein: CASSDSVSYEQYF. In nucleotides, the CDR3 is TGTGCCAGCTCGGACTCTGTCTCGTACGAGCAGTACTTC.

The CDR3: CASSLAPSQSYNEQFF. Here the CDR3 DNA reads TGCGCCAGCAGCTTGGCGCCTAGCCAATCCTACAATGAGCAGTTCTTC. The chain recombines TRBV5-1 with TRBJ2-1; D perhaps matches TRBD2 (5 bases). This CDR3 has 16 amino acids. Trimming took 0 bases from V and 1 from J, leaving 11 bases between them. From germline, CDR1 is SGHRS and CDR2 YFSETQ.

CDR3 amino acids: CASSATRLRLAGDGDTQYF. CDR3 coding DNA: TGTGCCAGCAGTGCCACCAGGCTCCGACTAGCGGGAGATGGAGATACGCAGTATTTT. This rearrangement joins TRBV2 to TRBJ2-3; TRBD2 matches at 12 bases. The CDR3 sequence is 19 residues long. Germline lookup yields CDR1 SNHLY and CDR2 FYNNEI. With 4 bases clipped from V and 5 bases from J, the junction kept 16 bases outside the gene matches. The variable domain in full, with the rest retrieved from reference TRBV2 and TRBJ2-3, is EPEVTQTPSHQVTQMGQEVILRCVPISNHLYFYWYRQILGQKVEFLVSFYNNEISEKSEIFDDQFSVERPDGSNFTLKIRSTKLEDSAMYFCASSATRLRLAGDGDTQYFGPGTRLTVL.

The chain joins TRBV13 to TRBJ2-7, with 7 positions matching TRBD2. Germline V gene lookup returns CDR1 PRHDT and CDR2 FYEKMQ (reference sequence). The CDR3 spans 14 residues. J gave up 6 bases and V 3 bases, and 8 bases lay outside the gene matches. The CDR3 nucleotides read TGTGCCAGCAGCTTGACTAGCCGAACCCGCGAGCAGTACTTC. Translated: CASSLTSRTREQYF. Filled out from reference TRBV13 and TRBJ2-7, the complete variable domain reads AAGVIQSPRHLIKEKRETATLKCYPIPRHDTVYWYQQGPGQDPQFLISFYEKMQSDKGSIPDRFSAQQFSDYHSELNMSSLELGDSALYFCASSLTSRTREQYFGPGTRLTVT.

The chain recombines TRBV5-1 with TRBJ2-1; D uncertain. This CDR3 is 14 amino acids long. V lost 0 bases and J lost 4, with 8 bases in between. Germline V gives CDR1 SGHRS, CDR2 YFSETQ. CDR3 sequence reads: CASSLGVPYNEQFF. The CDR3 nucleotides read TGCGCCAGCAGCTTGGGTGTCCCGTACAATGAGCAGTTCTTC.

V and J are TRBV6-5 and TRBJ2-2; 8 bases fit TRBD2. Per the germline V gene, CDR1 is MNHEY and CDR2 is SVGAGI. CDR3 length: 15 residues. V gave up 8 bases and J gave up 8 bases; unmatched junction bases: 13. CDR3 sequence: CASHPGLGNSGELFF. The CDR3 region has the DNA TGTGCCAGCCACCCGGGACTAGGGAACAGTGGGGAGCTGTTTTTT.

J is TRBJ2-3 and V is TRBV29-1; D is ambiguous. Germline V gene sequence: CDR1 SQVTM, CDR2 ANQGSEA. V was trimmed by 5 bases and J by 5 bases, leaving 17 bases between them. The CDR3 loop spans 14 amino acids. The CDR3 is CSVTPQQGVDTQYF. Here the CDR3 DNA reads TGCAGCGTTACCCCACAGCAAGGCGTAGATACGCAGTATTTT.

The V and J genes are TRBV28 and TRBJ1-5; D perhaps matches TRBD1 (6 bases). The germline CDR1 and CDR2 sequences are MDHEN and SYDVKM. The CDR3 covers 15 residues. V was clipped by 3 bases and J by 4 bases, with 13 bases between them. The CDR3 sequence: CASSFSGGHNQPQHF. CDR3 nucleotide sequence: TGTGCCAGCAGTTTCAGCGGGGGCCATAATCAGCCCCAGCATTTT.

The CDR3 nucleotides read TGTGCCAGCAGCGGATCACAGGGCACAGATACGCAGTATTTT. Amino acids: CASSGSQGTDTQYF. V usage is TRBV9 and J usage is TRBJ2-3; maybe TRBD1 (5 bases). The CDR3 has 14 residues. The germline gives CDR1 SGDLS, CDR2 YYNGEE. V lost 3 bases and J 1 base, leaving 9 bases between the germline ends.

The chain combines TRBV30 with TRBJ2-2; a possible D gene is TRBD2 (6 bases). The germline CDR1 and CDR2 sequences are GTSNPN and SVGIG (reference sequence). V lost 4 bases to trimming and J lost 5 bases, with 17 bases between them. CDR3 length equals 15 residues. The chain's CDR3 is CAWTASSGVTGELFF. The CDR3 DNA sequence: TGTGCCTGGACCGCATCCTCGGGGGTGACCGGGGAGCTGTTTTTT.

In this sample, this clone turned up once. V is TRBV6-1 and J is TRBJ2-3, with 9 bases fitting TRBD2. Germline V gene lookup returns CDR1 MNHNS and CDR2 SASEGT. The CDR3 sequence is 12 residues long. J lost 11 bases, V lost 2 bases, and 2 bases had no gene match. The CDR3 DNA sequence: TGTGCCAGCAGTGAAACTAGCGGGTGGCAGTATTTT. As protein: CASSETSGWQYF.

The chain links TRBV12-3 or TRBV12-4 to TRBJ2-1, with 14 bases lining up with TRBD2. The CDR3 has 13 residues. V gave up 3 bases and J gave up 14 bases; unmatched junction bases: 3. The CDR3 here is CASSLGLAGEEFF. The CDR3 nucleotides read TGTGCCAGCAGTTTGGGACTAGCGGGAGAAGAGTTCTTC.

DNA for the CDR3: TGTGCCAGCAGCCAAACATCCTACGAGCAGTACTTC. This gives the protein CASSQTSYEQYF. The chain joins TRBV7-8 to TRBJ2-7, with D hard to call. V lost 5 bases, J lost 1 base, and 6 bases lay in between. CDR3 length equals 12 residues. Germline assignment: CDR1 SGHVS and CDR2 FQNEAQ.

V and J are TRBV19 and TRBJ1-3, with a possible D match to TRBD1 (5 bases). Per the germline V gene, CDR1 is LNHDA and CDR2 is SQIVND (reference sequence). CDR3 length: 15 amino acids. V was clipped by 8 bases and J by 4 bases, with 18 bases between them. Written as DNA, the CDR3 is TGTGCCAGTGGCCCAGGGAGGTTGCGCGGAAACACCATATATTTT. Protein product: CASGPGRLRGNTIYF.

The CDR3, as DNA: TGTGCCAGCAGTTTATGGACTCCCGGGGGGACCCAGTACTTC. Translated: CASSLWTPGGTQYF. This chain uses TRBV27 with TRBJ2-5; D might be TRBD2 (6 bases). The CDR3 runs to 14 residues. Deletions cut 1 base from V and 7 bases from J, with 13 bases between. Germline CDR1 and CDR2: MNHEY and SMNVEV (reference sequence).

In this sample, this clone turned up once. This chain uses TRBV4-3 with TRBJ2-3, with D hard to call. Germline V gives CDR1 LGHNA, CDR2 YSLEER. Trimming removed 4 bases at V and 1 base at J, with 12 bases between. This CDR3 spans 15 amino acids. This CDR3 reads CASSRRFLGTDTQYF. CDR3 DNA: TGCGCCAGCAGCCGCCGTTTCTTAGGCACAGATACGCAGTATTTT.

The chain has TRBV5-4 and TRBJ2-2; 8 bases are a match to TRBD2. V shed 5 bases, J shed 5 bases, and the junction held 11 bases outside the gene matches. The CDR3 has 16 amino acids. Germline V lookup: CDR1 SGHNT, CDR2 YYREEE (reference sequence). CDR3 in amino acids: CASRAGVEGGTGELFF. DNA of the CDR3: TGTGCCAGCAGAGCGGGAGTAGAGGGGGGGACCGGGGAGCTGTTTTTT.